This T cell receptor beta chain is from a study of cytomegalovirus exposure and HLA in healthy donors. Regarding the study as a whole: Among CMV-associated TCR beta chains, most appeared HLA-restricted in a later analysis. The presence/absence work took it that sequencing depth was about the same across donors.

Points on this clone: As yet, its antigen is unknown.

PCR involved 60 Vbeta and 13 Jbeta primers. Sequencing was performed with immunoSEQ multiplex PCR; in TCRdb, only in-frame clones are kept and a portion is missing. The data contain about 200,000 clones, 70% to 90% of them singletons. The germline V gene encodes CDR1 SEHNR and CDR2 FQNEAQ (reference sequence). J lost 3 bases, V lost 4 bases, and 7 bases had no gene match. There are 15 residues in the CDR3. The receptor's source is a woman aged 50 to 65 in good health and CMV-seronegative. The specimen was PBMCs. The chain joins TRBV7-9 to TRBJ1-1; 8 nucleotides align to TRBD1. The CDR3 DNA sequence: TGTGCCAGCAGCTATTTACAGGGGGGCTACACTGAAGCTTTCTTT. This gives the protein CASSYLQGGYTEAFF.